These T cell receptor beta chains were read from a single sample in a study of CD8+ T cells in alopecia areata. The method was immunoSEQ multiplex PCR; TCRdb's version includes in-frame clones alone and lacks a portion of them. The table lists under 250,000 clones, under 60% of them singletons. Sequencing used CD4+ T cells sorted from blood, obtained at week 4, from a patient treated with tofacitinib. These receptors came from a human donor with alopecia areata. Each CDR3 is given with its conserved first and last residue. A D gene is named only where the DNA matches it firmly. Clone size is shown for a subset of rows, as once, few, many or a class of expanded clone.

D gene | J gene | clone size | V gene | CDR3 protein | CDR3 DNA
- | TRBJ1-6 | - | TRBV30 | CAWNPLGVTLHF | TGTGCCTGGAACCCTCTCGGGGTAACCCTCCACTTT
- | TRBJ1-2 | - | TRBV29-1 | CSVGSPTFLGYTF | TGCAGCGTTGGAAGTCCTACTTTTCTTGGCTACACCTTC
TRBD1 | TRBJ1-2 | - | TRBV25-1 | CASSRGTGDYGYTF | TGTGCCAGCAGTCGTGGGACAGGGGACTATGGCTACACCTTC
- | TRBJ2-2 | medium-sized | TRBV7-8 | CASSYQGHTGELFF | TGTGCCAGCAGCTACCAGGGGCATACCGGGGAGCTGTTTTTT
- | TRBJ1-1 | - | TRBV4-1 | CASSQVPTSEAFF | TGCGCCAGCAGCCAAGTACCGACCTCTGAAGCTTTCTTT
TRBD1 | TRBJ2-3 | - | TRBV29-1 | CSVNPTGTDTQYF | TGCAGCGTTAATCCGACAGGGACAGATACGCAGTATTTT
TRBD1 | TRBJ2-5 | - | TRBV9 | CASSVEPPGGQETQYF | TGTGCCAGCAGCGTAGAGCCCCCAGGGGGACAAGAGACCCAGTACTTC
- | TRBJ1-5 | - | TRBV19 | CASSRGTGGFGQGNQPQHF | TGTGCCAGTAGCAGAGGTACCGGAGGGTTTGGGCAGGGCAATCAGCCCCAGCATTTT
- | TRBJ2-4 | - | TRBV9 | CASSEQPTGSGAKNIQYF | TGTGCCAGCAGCGAACAACCGACAGGGAGCGGGGCCAAAAACATTCAGTACTTC
TRBD1 | TRBJ1-1 | - | TRBV30 | CAWRQGAAEAFF | TGTGCCTGGCGACAGGGGGCGGCTGAAGCTTTCTTT
- | TRBJ1-1 | - | TRBV2 | CASSEQGTYTEAFF | TGTGCCAGCAGTGAACAGGGTACCTACACTGAAGCTTTCTTT
- | TRBJ1-6 | - | TRBV18 | CASSPLEGARGNSPLHF | TGTGCCAGCTCACCACTCGAAGGGGCGCGGGGTAATTCACCCCTCCACTTT
- | TRBJ1-3 | few | TRBV4-3 | CASSQDSQGPGNTIYF | TGCGCCAGCAGCCAAGACTCACAGGGTCCTGGAAACACCATATATTTT
- | TRBJ2-3 | once | TRBV5-7 | CASSLVSGSWEDTQYF | TGTGCCAGCAGCTTGGTCTCGGGTTCGTGGGAAGATACGCAGTATTTT
- | TRBJ1-1 | few | TRBV11-3 | CASSLNLVGKPNTEAFF | TGTGCCAGCAGCTTAAACTTAGTCGGGAAACCGAACACTGAAGCTTTCTTT
- | TRBJ1-1 | - | TRBV28 | CASSLASGAIF | TGTGCCAGCAGTTTAGCCTCCGGGGCAATCTTT
TRBD2 | TRBJ2-3 | few | TRBV15 | CATSPGGAGGPGTQYF | TGTGCCACCAGCCCCGGCGGAGCGGGGGGCCCGGGTACGCAGTATTTT
- | TRBJ2-3 | - | TRBV29-1 | CSAQQLLTVTSTDTQYF | TGCAGCGCACAGCAGCTACTGACTGTCACTAGCACAGATACGCAGTATTTT
TRBD2 | TRBJ2-1 | - | TRBV27 | CASSPERGPYNEQFF | TGTGCCAGCAGTCCCGAGCGGGGGCCTTACAATGAGCAGTTCTTC
TRBD2 | TRBJ2-3 | few | TRBV6-4 | CASSLGGAGDTQYF | TGTGCCAGCAGCCTCGGGGGGGCAGGAGATACGCAGTATTTT
TRBD1 | TRBJ2-3 | few | TRBV7-2 | CASSSGQTYSTDTQYF | TGTGCCAGCAGCTCGGGACAGACCTATAGCACAGATACGCAGTATTTT
TRBD1 | TRBJ1-2 | few | TRBV7-8 | CASSLVRDSVRGYTF | TGTGCCAGCAGCTTAGTACGGGACAGCGTTAGGGGCTACACCTTC
- | TRBJ1-6 | - | TRBV6-5 | CASSYVKVNSPLHF | TGTGCCAGCAGTTACGTTAAGGTTAATTCACCCCTCCACTTT
- | TRBJ2-2 | - | TRBV2 | CASRTKTGGNGELFF | TGTGCCAGCAGGACCAAGACAGGAGGGAACGGGGAGCTGTTTTTT
- | TRBJ2-3 | - | TRBV30 | CAWSRGATDTQYF | TGTGCCTGGAGCCGGGGAGCCACAGATACGCAGTATTTT
- | TRBJ2-3 | - | TRBV6-6 | CASRGRERDTQYF | TGTGCCAGCAGAGGAAGGGAGAGAGATACGCAGTATTTT
- | TRBJ2-2 | - | TRBV15 | CATSRWGNTGELFF | TGTGCCACCAGCCGCTGGGGAAACACCGGGGAGCTGTTTTTT
TRBD1 | TRBJ1-4 | - | TRBV7-2 | CASSLASTGTGEKLFF | TGTGCCAGCAGCTTAGCGTCGACGGGAACAGGGGAAAAATTGTTTTTT